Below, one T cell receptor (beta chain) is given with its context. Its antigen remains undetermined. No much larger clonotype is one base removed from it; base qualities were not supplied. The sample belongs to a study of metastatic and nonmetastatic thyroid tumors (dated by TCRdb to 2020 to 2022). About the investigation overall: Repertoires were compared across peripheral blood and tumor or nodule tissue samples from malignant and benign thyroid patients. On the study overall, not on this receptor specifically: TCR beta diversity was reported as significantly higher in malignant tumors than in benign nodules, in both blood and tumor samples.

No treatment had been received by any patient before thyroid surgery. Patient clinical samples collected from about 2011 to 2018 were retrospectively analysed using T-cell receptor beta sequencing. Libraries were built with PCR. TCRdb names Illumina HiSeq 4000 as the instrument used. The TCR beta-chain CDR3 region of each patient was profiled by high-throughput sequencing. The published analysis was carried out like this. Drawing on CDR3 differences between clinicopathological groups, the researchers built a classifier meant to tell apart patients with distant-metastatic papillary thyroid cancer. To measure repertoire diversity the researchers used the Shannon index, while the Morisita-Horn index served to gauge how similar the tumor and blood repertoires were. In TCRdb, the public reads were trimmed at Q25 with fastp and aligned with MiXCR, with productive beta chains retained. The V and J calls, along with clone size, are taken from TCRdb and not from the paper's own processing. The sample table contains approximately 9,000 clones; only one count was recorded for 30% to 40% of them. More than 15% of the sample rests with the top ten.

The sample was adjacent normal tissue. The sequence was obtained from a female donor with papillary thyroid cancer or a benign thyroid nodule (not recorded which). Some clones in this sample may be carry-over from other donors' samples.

The DNA sequence follows: TGCGCCAGCAGCCAAGAAGGGAGTGGCAATCAGCCCCAGCATTTT. It translates as CASSQEGSGNQPQHF. Recombination linked TRBV4-1 to TRBJ1-5; no D segment can be confidently identified. V was cut back by 0 bases and J by 2 bases, leaving a gap of 8 bases between them. The germline V gene specifies MGHRA as CDR1 and YSYEKL as CDR2. The CDR3 goes from the cysteine to the phenylalanine over 15 residues. CDR3 DNA only is kept here, 45 bases in frame from base 1.